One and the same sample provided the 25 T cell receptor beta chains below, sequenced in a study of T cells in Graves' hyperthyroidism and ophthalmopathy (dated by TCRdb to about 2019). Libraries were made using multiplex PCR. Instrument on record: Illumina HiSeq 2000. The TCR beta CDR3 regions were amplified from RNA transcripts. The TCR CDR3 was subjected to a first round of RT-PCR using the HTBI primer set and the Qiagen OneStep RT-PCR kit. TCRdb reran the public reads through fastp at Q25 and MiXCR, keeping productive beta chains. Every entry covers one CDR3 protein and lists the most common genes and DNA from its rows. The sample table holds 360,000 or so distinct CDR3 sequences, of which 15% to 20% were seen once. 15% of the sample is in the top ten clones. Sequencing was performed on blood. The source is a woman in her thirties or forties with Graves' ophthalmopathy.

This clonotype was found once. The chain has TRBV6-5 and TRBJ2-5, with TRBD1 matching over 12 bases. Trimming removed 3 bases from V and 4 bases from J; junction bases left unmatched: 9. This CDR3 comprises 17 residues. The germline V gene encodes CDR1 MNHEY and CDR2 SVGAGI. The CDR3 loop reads CASSYTRDRGPGETQYF. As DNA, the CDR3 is TGTGCCAGCAGTTATACCCGGGACAGGGGGCCCGGAGAGACCCAGTACTTC.

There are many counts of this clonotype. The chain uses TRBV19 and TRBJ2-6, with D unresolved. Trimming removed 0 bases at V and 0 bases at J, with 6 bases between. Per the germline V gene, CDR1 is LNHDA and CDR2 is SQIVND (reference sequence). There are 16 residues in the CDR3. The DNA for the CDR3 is TGTGCCAGTAGTATAGACTATGGCTCTGGGGCCAACGTCCTGACTTTC. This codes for CASSIDYGSGANVLTF.

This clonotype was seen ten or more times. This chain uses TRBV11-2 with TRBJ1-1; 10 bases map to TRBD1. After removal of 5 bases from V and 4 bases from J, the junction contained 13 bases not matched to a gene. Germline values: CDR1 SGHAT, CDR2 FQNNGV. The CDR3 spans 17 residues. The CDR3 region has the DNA TGTGCCAGCAGCCCCTGGACCGGGACAGGGGAGACCACTGAAGCTTTCTTT. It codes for CASSPWTGTGETTEAFF.

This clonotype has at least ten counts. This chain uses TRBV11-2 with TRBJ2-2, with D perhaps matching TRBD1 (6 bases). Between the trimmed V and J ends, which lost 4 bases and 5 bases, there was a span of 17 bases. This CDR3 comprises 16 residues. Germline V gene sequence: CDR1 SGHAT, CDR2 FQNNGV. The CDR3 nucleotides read TGTGCCAGCAGCTCCCCGCTACAGGGCTCGACCGGGGAGCTGTTTTTT. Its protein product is CASSSPLQGSTGELFF.

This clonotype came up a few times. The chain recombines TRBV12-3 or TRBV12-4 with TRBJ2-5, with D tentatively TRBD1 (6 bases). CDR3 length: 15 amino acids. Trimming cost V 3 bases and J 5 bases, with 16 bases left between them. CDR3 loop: CASSFNLGQRETQYF. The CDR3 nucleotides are TGTGCCAGCAGTTTTAATCTGGGACAACGGGAGACCCAGTACTTC.

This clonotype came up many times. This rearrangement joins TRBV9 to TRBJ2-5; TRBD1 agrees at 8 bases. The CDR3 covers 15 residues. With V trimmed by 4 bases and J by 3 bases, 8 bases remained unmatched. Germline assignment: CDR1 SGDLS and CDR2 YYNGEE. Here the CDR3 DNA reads TGTGCCAGCAGCCGCGGAGACAGGGGAGAAGAGACCCAGTACTTC. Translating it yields CASSRGDRGEETQYF.

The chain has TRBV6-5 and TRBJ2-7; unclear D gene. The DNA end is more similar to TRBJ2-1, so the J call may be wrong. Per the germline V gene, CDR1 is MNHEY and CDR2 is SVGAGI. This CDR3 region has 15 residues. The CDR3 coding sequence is TGTGCCAGCAGTTACTCGATAGACTCCCTTTACGAGCAGTTCTTC. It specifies CASSYSIDSLYEQFF.

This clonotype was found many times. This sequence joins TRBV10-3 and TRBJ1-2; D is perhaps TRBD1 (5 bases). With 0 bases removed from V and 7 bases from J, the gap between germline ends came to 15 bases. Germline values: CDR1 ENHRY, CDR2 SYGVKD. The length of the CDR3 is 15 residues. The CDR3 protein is CAISESSRGARGYTF. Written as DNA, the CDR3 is TGTGCCATCAGTGAGTCGAGTAGGGGCGCTCGTGGCTACACCTTC.

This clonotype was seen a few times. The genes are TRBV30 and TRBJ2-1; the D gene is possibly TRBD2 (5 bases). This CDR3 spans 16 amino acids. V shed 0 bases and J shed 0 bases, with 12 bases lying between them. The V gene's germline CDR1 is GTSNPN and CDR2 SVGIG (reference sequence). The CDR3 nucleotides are TGTGCCTGGAGTGTTATTAGCGCTAGCTCCTACAATGAGCAGTTCTTC. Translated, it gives CAWSVISASSYNEQFF.

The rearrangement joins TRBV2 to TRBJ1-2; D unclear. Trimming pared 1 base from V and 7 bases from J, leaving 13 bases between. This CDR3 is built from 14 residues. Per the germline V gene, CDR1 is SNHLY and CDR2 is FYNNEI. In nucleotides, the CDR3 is TGTGCCAGCAGTGAAGGTGGTTTGACGGGTGGCTACACCTTC. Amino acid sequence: CASSEGGLTGGYTF.

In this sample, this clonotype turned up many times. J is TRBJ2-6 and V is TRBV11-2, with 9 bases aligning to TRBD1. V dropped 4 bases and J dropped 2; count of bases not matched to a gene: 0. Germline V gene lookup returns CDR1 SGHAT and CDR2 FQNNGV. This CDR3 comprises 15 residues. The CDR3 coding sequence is TGTGCCAGCAGCTGGGACAGGGCTGGGGCCAACGTCCTGACTTTC. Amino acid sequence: CASSWDRAGANVLTF.

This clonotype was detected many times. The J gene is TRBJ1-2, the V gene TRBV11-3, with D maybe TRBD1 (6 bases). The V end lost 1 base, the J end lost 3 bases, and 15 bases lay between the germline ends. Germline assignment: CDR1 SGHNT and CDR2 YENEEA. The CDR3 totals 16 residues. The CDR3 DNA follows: TGTGCCAGCAGCTTAGGTGGTGGACAGTCCCACTATGGCTACACCTTC. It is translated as CASSLGGGQSHYGYTF.

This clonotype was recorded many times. CDR3 in amino acids: CASSLLPGLAESTGELFF. The CDR3 DNA reads TGTGCCAGCAGTTTACTCCCGGGACTAGCGGAGTCCACCGGGGAGCTGTTTTTT. The chain combines TRBV27 with TRBJ2-2; 11 bases fit TRBD2. The CDR3 extends over 18 amino acids. V gave up 2 bases and J gave up 4 bases; unmatched junction bases: 9. Germline lookup yields CDR1 MNHEY and CDR2 SMNVEV (reference sequence).

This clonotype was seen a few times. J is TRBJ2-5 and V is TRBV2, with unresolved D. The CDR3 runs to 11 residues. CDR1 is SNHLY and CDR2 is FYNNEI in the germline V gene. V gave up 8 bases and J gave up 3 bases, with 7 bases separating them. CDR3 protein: CASVAKETQYF. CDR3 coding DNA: TGTGCCAGCGTGGCGAAAGAGACCCAGTACTTC.

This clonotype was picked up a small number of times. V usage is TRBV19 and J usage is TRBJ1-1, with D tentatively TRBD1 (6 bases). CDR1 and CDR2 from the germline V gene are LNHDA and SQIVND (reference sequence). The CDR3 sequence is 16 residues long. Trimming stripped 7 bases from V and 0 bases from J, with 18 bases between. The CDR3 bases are TGTGCCAGTATCCCGAGGGGGGGGGCCATGAACACTGAAGCTTTCTTT. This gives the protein CASIPRGGAMNTEAFF.

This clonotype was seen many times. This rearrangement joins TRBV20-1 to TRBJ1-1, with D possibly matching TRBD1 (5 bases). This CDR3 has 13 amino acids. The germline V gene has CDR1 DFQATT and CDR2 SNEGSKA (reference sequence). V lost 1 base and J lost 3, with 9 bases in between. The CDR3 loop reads CSARVGEHTEAFF. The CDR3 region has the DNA TGCAGTGCTAGAGTGGGGGAGCACACTGAAGCTTTCTTT.

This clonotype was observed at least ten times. The CDR3 DNA reads as TGCGCCAGCAGCCTACAGGGATCCACAAGCTACGAGCAGTACTTC. It encodes CASSLQGSTSYEQYF. The V gene is TRBV5-1, the J gene TRBJ2-7; weak D call: TRBD1 (6 bases). The CDR3 runs to 15 residues. Germline-derived CDR1 and CDR2 are SGHRS and YFSETQ. Deletions cut 4 bases from V and 3 bases from J, with 17 bases between. The entire variable domain, with the rest obtained from reference TRBV5-1 and TRBJ2-7, is as follows: KAGVTQTPRYLIKTRGQQVTLSCSPISGHRSVSWYQQTPGQGLQFLFEYFSETQRNKGNFPGRFSGRQFSNSRSEMNVSTLELGDSALYLCASSLQGSTSYEQYFGPGTRLTVT.

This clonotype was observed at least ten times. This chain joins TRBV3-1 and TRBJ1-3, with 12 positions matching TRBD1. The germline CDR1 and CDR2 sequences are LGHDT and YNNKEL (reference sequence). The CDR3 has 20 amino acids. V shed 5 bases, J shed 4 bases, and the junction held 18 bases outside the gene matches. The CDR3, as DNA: TGTGCCAGCAGCTTCTCACCCGGGACAGGGGGCGGCCAGGGGGGAAACACCATATATTTT. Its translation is CASSFSPGTGGGQGGNTIYF.

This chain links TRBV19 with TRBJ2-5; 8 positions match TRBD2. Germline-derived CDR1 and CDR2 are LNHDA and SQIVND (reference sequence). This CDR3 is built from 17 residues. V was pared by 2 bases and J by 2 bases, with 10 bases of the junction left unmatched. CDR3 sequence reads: CASSIRPLAVDQETQYF. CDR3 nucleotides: TGTGCCAGTAGTATAAGACCACTAGCGGTCGATCAAGAGACCCAGTACTTC.

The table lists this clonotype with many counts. CDR3 in amino acids: CASSPGTPQETQYF. CDR3 nucleotide sequence: TGTGCCAGCAGTCCGGGGACTCCTCAAGAGACCCAGTACTTC. The chain joins TRBV27 to TRBJ2-5; a possible D gene is TRBD2 (6 bases). The CDR3 consists of 14 residues. V was cut by 5 bases and J by 2 bases, with 12 bases left in between. Germline-derived CDR1 and CDR2 are MNHEY and SMNVEV (reference sequence).

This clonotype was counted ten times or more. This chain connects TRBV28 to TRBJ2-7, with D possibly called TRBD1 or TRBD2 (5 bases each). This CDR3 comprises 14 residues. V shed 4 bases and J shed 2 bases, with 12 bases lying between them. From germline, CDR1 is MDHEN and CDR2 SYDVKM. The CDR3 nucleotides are TGTGCCAGCAGTTGGACAAGGGGACCCTACGAGCAGTACTTC. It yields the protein CASSWTRGPYEQYF.

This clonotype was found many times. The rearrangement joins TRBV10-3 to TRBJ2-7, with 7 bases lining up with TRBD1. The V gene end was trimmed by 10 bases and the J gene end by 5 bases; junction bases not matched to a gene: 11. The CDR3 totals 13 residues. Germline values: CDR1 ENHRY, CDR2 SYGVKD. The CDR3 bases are TGTGCCACGACAGGGAAGGGACCCAACGAGCAGTACTTC. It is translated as CATTGKGPNEQYF.

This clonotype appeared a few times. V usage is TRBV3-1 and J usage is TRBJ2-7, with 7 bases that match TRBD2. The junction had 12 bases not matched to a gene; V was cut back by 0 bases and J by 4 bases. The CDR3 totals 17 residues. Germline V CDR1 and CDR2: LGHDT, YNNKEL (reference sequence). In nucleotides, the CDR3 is TGTGCCAGCAGCCAAGATCGGGTCCTGGGACTAAAATACGAGCAGTACTTC. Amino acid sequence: CASSQDRVLGLKYEQYF.

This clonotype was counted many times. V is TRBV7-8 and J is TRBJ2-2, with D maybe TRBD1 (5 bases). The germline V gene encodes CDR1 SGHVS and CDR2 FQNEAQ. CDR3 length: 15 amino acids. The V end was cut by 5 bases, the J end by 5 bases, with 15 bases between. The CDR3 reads CASSLGAGRTGELFF. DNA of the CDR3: TGTGCCAGCAGCCTGGGCGCAGGGCGAACCGGGGAGCTGTTTTTT. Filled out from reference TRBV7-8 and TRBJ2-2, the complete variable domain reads GAGVSQSPRYKVAKRGQDVALRCDPISGHVSLFWYQQALGQGPEFLTYFQNEAQLDKSGLPSDRFFAERPEGSVSTLKIQRTQQEDSAVYLCASSLGAGRTGELFFGEGSRLTVL.

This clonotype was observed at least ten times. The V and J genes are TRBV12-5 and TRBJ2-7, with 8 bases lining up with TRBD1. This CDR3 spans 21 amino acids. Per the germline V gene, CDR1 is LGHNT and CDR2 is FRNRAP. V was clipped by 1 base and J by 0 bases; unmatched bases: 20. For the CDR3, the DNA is TGTGCTAGTGGTTTGGCCTTCAGGGGGCGAACAACGACGATTTCCTCCTACGAGCAGTACTTC. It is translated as CASGLAFRGRTTTISSYEQYF.